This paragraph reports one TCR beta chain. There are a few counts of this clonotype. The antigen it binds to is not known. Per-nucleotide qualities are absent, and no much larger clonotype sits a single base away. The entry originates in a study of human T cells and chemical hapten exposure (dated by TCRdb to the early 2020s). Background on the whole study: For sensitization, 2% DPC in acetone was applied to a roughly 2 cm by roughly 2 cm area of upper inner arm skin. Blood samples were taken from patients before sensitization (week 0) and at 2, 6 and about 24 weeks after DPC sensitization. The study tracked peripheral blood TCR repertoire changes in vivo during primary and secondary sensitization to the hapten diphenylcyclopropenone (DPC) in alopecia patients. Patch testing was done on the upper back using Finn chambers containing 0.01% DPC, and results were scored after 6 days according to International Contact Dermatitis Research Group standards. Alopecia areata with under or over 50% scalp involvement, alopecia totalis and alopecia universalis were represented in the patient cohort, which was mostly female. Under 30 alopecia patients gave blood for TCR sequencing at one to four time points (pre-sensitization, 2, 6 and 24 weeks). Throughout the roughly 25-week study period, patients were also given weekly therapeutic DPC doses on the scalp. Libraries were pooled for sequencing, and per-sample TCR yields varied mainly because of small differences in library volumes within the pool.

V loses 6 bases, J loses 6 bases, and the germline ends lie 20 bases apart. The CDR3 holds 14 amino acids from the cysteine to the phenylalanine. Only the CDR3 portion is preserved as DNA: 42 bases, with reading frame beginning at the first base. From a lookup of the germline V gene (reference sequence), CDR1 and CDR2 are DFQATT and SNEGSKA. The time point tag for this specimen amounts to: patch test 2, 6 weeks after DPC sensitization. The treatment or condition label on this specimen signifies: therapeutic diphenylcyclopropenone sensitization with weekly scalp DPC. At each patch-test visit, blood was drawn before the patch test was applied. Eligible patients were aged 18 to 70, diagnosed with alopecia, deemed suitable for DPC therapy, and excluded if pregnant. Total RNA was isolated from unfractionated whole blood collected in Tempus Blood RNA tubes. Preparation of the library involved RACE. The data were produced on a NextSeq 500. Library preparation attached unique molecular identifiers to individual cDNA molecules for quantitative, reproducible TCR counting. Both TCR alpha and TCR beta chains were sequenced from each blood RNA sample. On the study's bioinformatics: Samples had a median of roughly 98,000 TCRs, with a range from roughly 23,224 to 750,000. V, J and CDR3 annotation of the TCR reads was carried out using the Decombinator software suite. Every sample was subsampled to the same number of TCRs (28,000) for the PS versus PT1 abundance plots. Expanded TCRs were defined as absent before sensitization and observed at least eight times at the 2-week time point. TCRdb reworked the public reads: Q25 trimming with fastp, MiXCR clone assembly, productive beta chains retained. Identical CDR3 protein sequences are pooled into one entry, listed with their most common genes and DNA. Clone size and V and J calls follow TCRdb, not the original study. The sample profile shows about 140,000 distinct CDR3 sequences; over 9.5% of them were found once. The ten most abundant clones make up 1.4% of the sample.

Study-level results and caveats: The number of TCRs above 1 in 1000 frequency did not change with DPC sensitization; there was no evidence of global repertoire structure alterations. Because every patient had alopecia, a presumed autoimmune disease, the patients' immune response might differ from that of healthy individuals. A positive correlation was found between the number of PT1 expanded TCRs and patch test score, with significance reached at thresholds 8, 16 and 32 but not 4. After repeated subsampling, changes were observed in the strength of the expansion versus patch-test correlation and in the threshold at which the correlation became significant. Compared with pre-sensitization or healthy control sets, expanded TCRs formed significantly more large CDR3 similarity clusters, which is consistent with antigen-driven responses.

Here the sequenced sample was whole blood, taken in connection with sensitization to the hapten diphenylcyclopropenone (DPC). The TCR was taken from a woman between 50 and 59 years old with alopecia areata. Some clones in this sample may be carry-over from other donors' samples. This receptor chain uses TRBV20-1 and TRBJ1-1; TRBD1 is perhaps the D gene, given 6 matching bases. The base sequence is TGCAGTGCCAGTCCTACAGGGATCGGCTCTGAAGCTTTCTTT. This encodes CSASPTGIGSEAFF.